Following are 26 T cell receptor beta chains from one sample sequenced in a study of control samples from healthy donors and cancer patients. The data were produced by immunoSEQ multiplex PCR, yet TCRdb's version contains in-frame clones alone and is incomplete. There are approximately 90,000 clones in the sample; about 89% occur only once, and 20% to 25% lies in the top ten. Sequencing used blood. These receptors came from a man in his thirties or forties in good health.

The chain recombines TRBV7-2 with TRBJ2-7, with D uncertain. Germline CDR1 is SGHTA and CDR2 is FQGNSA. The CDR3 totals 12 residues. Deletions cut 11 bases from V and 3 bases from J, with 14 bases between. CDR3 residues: CAGSHRDYEQYV. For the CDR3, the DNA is TGTGCCGGATCTCACAGAGACTACGAGCAGTACGTC.

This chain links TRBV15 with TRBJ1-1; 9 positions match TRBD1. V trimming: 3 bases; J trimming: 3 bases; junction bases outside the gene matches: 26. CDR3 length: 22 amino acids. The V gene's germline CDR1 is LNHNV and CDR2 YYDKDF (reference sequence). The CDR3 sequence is CATSRGGPQGAAVPASDTEAFF. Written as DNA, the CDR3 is TGTGCCACCAGCAGGGGGGGGCCACAGGGGGCGGCCGTCCCAGCTTCGGACACTGAAGCTTTCTTT.

CDR3 nucleotides: TGCGCCAGCAGCTTGGGTGGGGGGGAATACGAGCAGTACTTC. The encoded protein is CASSLGGGEYEQYF. This chain links TRBV5-1 with TRBJ2-7, with 7 nucleotides matching TRBD2. V trimming: 0 bases; J trimming: 4 bases; junction bases outside the gene matches: 4. The CDR3 consists of 14 residues. The germline V gene encodes CDR1 SGHRS and CDR2 YFSETQ.

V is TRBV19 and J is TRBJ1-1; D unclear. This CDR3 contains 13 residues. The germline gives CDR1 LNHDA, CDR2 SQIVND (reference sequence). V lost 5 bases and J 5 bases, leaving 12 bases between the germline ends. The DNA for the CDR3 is TGTGCCAGTAGTCCAAGTTTGGGGACTGAAGCTTTCTTT. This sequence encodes CASSPSLGTEAFF. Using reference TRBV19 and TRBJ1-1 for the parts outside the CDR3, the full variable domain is DGGITQSPKYLFRKEGQNVTLSCEQNLNHDAMYWYRQDPGQGLRLIYYSQIVNDFQKGDIAEGYSVSREKKESFPLTVTSAQKNPTAFYLCASSPSLGTEAFFGQGTRLTVV.

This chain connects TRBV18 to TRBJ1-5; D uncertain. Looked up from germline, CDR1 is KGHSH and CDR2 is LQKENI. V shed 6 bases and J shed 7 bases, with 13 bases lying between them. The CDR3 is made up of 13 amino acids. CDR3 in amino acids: CASSSTGEQPQHF. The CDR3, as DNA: TGTGCCAGCTCCTCAACCGGGGAACAGCCCCAGCATTTT.

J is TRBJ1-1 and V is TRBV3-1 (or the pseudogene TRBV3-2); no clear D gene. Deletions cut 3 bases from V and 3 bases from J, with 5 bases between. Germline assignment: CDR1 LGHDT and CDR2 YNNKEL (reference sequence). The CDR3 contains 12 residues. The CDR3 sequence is CASSQFDTEAFF. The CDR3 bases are TGTGCCAGCAGCCAGTTTGACACTGAAGCTTTCTTT.

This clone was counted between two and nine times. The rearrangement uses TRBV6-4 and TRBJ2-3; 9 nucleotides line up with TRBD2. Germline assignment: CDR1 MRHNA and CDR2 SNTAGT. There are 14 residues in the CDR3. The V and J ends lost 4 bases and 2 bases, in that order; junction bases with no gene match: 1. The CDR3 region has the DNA TGTGCCAGCAGTGGCGGGGGGGCCACAGATACGCAGTATTTT. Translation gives CASSGGGATDTQYF.

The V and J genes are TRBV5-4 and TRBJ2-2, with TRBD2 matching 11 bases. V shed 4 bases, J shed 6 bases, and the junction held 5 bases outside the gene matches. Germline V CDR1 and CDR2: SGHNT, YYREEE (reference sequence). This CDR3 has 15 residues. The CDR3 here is CASSPLAGEAGELFF. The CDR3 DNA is TGTGCCAGCAGCCCACTAGCGGGGGAAGCCGGGGAGCTGTTTTTT.

CDR3 protein: CASSLRSWTEAFF. CDR3 sequence (DNA): TGTGCCAGCAGCCTCAGGAGTTGGACTGAAGCTTTCTTT. The J gene is TRBJ1-1, the V gene TRBV27, with D unclear. Germline assignment: CDR1 MNHEY and CDR2 SMNVEV (reference sequence). CDR3 size: 13 residues. The ends were cut back, 6 bases at V and 5 bases at J, with 13 bases in the middle.

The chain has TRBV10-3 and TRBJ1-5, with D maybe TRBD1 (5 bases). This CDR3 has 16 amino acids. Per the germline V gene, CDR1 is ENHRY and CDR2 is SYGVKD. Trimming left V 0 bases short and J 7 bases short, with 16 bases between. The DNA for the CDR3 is TGTGCCATCAGTGAGTCGGAAGGGGTGGGAGGGCAGCCCCAGCATTTT. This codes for CAISESEGVGGQPQHF.

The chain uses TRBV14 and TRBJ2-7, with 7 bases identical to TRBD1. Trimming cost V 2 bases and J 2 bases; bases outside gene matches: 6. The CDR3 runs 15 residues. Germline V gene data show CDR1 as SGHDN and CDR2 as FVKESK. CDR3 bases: TGTGCCAGCAGCCAATGGACAGGATTAGCCTACGAGCAGTACGTC. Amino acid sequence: CASSQWTGLAYEQYV.

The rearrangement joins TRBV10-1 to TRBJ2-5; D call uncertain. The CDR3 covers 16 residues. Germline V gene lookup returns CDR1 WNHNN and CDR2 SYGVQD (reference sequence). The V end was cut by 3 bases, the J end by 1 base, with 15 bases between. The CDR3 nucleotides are TGCGCCAGCAGTGAAGGGTCAGGTCGAGCCCAAGAGACCCAGTACTTC. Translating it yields CASSEGSGRAQETQYF.

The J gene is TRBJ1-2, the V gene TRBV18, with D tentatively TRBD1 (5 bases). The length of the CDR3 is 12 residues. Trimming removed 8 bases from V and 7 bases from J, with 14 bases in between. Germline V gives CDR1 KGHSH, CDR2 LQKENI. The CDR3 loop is CASARDPRGYTF. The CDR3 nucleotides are TGTGCCAGCGCCCGGGACCCCCGTGGCTACACCTTC.

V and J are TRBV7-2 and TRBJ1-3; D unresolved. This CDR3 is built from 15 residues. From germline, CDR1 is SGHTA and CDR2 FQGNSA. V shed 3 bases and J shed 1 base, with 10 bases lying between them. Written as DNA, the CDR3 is TGTGCCAGCAGCTTGGCCGGATTTTCTGGAAACACCATATATTTT. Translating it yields CASSLAGFSGNTIYF.

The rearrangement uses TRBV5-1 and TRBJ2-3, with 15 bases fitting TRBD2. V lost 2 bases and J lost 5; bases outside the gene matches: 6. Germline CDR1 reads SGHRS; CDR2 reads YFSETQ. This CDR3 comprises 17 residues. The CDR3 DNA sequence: TGCGCCAGCAGCTTTGGGACTAGCGGGGGGCCTGGAGATACGCAGTATTTT. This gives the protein CASSFGTSGGPGDTQYF.

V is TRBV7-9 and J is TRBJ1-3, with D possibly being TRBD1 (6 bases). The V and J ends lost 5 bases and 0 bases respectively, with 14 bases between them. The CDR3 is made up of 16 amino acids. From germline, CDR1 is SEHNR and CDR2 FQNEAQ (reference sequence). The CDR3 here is CASSIRQASSGNTIYF. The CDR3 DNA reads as TGTGCCAGCAGCATCCGACAGGCCAGCTCTGGAAACACCATATATTTT.

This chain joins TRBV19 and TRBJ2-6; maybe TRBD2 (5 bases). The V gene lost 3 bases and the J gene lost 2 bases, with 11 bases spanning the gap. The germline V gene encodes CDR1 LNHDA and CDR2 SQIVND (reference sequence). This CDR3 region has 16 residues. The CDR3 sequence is CASSMRNGAGANVLTF. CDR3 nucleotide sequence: TGTGCCAGTAGTATGAGGAACGGGGCTGGGGCCAACGTCCTGACTTTC.

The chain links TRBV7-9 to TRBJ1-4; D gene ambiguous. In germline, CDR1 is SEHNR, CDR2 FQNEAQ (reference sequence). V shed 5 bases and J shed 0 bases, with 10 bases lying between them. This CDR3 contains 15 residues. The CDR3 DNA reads TGTGCCAGCAGCCCCCCCGGGGCAACTAATGAAAAACTGTTTTTT. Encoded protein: CASSPPGATNEKLFF.

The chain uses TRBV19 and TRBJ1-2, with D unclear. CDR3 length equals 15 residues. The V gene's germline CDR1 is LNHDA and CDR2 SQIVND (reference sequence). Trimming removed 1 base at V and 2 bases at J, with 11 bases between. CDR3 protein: CASSIAPGPNYGYTF. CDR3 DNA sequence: TGTGCCAGTAGTATAGCCCCGGGCCCCAACTATGGCTACACCTTC. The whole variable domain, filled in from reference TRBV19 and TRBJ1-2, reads DGGITQSPKYLFRKEGQNVTLSCEQNLNHDAMYWYRQDPGQGLRLIYYSQIVNDFQKGDIAEGYSVSREKKESFPLTVTSAQKNPTAFYLCASSIAPGPNYGYTFGSGTRLTVV.

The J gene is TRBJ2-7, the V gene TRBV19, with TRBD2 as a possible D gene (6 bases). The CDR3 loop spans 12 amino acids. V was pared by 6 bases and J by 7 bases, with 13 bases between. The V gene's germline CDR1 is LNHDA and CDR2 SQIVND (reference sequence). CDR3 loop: CASSGRTGEQYF. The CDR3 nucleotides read TGTGCCAGTAGCGGGAGAACGGGGGAGCAGTACTTC.

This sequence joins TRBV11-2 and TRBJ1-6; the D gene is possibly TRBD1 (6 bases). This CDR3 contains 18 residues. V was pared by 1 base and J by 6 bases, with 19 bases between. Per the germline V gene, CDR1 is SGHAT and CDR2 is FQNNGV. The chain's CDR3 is CASSLAKQGLGGNSPLHF. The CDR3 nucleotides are TGTGCCAGCAGCTTAGCTAAACAGGGACTGGGGGGTAATTCACCCCTCCACTTT.

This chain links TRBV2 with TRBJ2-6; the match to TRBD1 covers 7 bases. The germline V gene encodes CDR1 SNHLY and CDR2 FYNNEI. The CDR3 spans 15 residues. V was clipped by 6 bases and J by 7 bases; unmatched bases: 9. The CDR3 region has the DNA TGTGCCAGCAGACCCGACAGGGTGGTCGCCAACGTCCTGACTTTC. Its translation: CASRPDRVVANVLTF.

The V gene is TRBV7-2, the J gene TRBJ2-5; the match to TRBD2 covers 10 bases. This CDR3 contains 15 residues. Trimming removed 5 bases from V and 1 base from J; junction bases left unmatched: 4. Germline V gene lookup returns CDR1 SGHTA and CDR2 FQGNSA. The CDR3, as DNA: TGTGCCAGCAGCCGGACTAGCGGTATCCAAGAGACCCAGTACTTC. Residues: CASSRTSGIQETQYF.

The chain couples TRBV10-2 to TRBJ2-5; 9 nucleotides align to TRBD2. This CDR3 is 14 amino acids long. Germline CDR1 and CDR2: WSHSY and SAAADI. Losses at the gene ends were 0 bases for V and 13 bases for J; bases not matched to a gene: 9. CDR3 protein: CASSESSLAGSPYF. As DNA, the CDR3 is TGCGCCAGCAGTGAGTCGAGTCTAGCGGGGTCCCCGTACTTC.

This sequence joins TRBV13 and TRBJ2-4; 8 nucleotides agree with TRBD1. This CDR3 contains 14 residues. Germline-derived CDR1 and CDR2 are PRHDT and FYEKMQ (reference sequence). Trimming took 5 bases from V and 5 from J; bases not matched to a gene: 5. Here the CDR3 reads CASSRLGQENIQYF. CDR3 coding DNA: TGTGCCAGCAGCCGGTTGGGACAGGAAAACATTCAGTACTTC.

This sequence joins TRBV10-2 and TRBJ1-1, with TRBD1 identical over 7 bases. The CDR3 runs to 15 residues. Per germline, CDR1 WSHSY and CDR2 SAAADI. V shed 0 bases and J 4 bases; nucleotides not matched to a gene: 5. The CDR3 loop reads CASSESIRGVTEAFF. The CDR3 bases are TGCGCCAGCAGTGAGTCGATCAGGGGGGTCACTGAAGCTTTCTTT.